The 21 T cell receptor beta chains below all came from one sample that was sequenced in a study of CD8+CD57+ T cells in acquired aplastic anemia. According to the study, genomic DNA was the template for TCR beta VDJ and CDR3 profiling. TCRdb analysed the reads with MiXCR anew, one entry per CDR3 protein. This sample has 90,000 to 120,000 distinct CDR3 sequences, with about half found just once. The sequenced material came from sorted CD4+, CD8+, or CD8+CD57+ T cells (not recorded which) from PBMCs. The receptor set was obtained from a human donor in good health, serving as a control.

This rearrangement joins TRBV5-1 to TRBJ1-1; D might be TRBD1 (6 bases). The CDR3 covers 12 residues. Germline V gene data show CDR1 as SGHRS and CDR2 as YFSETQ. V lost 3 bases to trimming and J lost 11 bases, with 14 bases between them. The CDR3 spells CASSSVQGLAFF. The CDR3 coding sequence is TGCGCCAGCAGCTCCGTACAGGGATTGGCTTTCTTT. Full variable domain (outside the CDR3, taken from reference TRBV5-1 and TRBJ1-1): KAGVTQTPRYLIKTRGQQVTLSCSPISGHRSVSWYQQTPGQGLQFLFEYFSETQRNKGNFPGRFSGRQFSNSRSEMNVSTLELGDSALYLCASSSVQGLAFFGQGTRLTVV.

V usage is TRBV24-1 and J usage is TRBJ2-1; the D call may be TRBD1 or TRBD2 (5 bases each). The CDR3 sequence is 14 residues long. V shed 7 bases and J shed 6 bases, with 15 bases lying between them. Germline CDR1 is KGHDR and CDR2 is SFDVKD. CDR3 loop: CATRSTRGPNEQFF. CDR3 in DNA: TGTGCCACCAGGTCAACTAGGGGCCCCAATGAGCAGTTCTTC.

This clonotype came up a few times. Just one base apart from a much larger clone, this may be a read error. CDR3 in amino acids: CASSRPSGVSYNEQYF. Here the CDR3 DNA reads TGTGCCAGCAGCCGTCCTAGCGGGGTTTCCTACAATGAGCAGTACTTC. The V call is TRBV7-8, the J call TRBJ2-7; 9 bases agree with TRBD2. The CDR3 extends over 16 amino acids. Trimming took 5 bases from V and 7 from J; bases not matched to a gene: 15. Germline V gene sequence: CDR1 SGHVS, CDR2 FQNEAQ.

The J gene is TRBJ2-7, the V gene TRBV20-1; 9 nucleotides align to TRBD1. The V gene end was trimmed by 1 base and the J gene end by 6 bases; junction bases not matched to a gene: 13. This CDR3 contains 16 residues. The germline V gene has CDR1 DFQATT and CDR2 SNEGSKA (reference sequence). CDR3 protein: CSARGSTAGTGFEQYF. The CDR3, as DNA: TGCAGTGCTAGAGGCAGTACGGCCGGGACAGGGTTCGAGCAGTACTTC.

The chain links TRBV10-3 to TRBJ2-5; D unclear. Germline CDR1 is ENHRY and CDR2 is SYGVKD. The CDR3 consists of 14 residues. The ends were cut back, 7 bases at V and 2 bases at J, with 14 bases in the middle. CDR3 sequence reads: CAITEAPAQETQYF. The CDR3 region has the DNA TGTGCCATCACCGAGGCGCCTGCGCAAGAGACCCAGTACTTC.

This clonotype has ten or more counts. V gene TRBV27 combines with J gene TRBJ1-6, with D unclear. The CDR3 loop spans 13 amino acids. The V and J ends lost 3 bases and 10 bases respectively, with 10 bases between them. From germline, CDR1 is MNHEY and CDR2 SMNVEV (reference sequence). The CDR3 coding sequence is TGTGCCAGCAGTTTGGAAGGCCCATCACCCCTCCACTTT. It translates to CASSLEGPSPLHF.

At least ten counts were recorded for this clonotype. The CDR3 coding sequence is TGCAGTGCCCCCCTCGGAGGGGGTAACTCACCCCTCCACTTT. Translated: CSAPLGGGNSPLHF. V and J are TRBV20-1 and TRBJ1-6, with a tentative D call TRBD1 (6 bases). Deletions cut 6 bases from V and 10 bases from J, with 19 bases between. The CDR3 has 14 amino acids. Germline loops: CDR1 DFQATT, CDR2 SNEGSKA (reference sequence).

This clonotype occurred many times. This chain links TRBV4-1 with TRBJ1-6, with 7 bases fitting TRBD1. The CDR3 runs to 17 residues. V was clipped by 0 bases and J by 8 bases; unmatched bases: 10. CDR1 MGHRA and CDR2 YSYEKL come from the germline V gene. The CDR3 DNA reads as TGCGCCAGCAGCCAAGATGCCTCGACAGGGATCCATTCACCCCTCCACTTT. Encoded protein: CASSQDASTGIHSPLHF.

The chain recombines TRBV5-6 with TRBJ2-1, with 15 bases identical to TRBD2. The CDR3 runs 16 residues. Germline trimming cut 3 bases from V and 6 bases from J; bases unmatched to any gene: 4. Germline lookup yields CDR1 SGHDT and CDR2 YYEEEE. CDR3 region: CASSWRTSGGANEQFF. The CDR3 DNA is TGTGCCAGCAGCTGGAGGACTAGCGGGGGGGCCAATGAGCAGTTCTTC.

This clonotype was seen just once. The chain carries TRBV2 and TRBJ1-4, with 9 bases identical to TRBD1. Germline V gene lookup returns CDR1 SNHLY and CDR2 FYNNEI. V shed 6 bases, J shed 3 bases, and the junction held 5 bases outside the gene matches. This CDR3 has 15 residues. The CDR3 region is CASRDRGEANEKLFF. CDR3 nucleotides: TGTGCCAGCAGGGACAGGGGAGAGGCTAATGAAAAACTGTTTTTT.

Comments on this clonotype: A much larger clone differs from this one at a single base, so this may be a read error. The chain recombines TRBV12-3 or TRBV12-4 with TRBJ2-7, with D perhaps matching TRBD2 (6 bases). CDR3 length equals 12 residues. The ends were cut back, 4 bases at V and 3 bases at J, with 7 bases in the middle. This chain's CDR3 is CASSWGDYEQYF. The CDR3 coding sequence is TGTGCCAGCAGTTGGGGGGACTACGAGCAGTACTTC.

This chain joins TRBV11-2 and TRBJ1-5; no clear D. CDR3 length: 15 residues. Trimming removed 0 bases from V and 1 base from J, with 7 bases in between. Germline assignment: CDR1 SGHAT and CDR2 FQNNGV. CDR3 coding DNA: TGTGCCAGCAGCTTAGAACCTGGGAGCAATCAGCCCCAGCATTTT. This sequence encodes CASSLEPGSNQPQHF.

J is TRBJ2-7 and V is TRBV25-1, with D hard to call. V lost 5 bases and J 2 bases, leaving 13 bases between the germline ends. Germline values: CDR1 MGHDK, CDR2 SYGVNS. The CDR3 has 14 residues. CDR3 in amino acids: CASSINGVPYEQYF. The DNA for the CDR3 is TGTGCCAGCAGTATAAACGGAGTCCCCTACGAGCAGTACTTC.

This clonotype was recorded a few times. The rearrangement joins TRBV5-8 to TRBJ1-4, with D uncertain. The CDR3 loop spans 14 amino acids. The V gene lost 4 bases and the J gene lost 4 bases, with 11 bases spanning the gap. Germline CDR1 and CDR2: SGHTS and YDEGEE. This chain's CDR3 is CASSMGRHNEKLFF. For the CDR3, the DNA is TGTGCCAGCAGCATGGGTCGGCATAATGAAAAACTGTTTTTT.

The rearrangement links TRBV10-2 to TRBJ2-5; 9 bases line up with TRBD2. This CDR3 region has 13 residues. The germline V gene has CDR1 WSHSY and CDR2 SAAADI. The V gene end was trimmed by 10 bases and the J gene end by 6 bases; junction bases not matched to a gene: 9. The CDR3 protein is CATQTSGSQTQYF. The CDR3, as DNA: TGCGCCACCCAGACTAGCGGTTCTCAGACCCAGTACTTC.

The CDR3 region is CSAITTGGGYTF. The CDR3 nucleotides are TGCAGTGCCATCACCACTGGGGGCGGCTACACCTTC. The rearrangement uses TRBV20-1 and TRBJ1-2; D is perhaps TRBD1 (6 bases). V lost 6 bases and J 8 bases, leaving 16 bases between the germline ends. The germline V gene encodes CDR1 DFQATT and CDR2 SNEGSKA (reference sequence). This CDR3 spans 12 amino acids.

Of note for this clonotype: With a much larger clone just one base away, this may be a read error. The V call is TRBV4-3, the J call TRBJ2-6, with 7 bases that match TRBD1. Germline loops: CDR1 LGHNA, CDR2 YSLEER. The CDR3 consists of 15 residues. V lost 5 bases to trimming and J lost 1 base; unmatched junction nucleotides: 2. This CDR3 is CASSTTGSGANVLTF. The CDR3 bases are TGCGCCAGCAGCACGACAGGGTCTGGGGCCAACGTCCTGACTTTC.

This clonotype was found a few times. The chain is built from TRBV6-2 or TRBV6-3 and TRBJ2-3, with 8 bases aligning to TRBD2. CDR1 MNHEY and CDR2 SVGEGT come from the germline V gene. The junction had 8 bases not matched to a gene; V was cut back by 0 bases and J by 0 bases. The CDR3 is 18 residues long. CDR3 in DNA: TGTGCCAGCAGTTACTCGCAGTCTAGCGGGTCCAGCACAGATACGCAGTATTTT. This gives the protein CASSYSQSSGSSTDTQYF.

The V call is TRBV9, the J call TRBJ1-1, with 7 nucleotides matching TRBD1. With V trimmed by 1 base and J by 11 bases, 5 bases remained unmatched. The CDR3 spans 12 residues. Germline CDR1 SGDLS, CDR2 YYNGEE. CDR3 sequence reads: CASSVRGRAAFF. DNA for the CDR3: TGTGCCAGCAGCGTAAGGGGGCGCGCGGCTTTCTTT.

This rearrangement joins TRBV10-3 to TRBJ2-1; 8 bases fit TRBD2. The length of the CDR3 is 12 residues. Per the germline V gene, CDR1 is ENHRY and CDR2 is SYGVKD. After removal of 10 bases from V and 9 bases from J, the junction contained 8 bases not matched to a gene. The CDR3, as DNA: TGTGCCACCGGGGGGGCCCCCGGTGAGCAGTTCTTC. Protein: CATGGAPGEQFF.

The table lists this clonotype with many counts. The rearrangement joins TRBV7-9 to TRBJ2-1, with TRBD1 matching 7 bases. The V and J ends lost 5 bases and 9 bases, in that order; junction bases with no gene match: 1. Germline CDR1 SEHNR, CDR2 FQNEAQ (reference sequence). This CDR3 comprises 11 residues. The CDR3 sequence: CASSPGGEQFF. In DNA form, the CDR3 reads TGTGCCAGCAGCCCAGGGGGTGAGCAGTTCTTC. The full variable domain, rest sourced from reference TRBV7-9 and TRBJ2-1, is DTGVSQNPRHKITKRGQNVTFRCDPISEHNRLYWYRQTLGQGPEFLTYFQNEAQLEKSRLLSDRFSAERPKGSFSTLEIQRTEQGDSAMYLCASSPGGEQFFGPGTRLTVL.